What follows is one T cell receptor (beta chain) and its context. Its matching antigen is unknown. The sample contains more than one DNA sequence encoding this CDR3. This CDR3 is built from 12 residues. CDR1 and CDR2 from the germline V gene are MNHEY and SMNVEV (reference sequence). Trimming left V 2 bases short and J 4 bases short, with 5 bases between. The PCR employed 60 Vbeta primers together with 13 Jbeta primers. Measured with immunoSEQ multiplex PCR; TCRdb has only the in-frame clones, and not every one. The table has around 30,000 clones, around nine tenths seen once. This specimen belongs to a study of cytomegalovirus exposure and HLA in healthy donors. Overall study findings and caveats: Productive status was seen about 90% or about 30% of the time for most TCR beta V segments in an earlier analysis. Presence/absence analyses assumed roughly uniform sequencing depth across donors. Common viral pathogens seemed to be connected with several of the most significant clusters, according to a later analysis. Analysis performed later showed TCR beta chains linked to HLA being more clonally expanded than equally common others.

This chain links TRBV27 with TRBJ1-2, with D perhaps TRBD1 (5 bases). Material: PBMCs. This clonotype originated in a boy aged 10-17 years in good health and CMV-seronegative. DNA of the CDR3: TGTGCCAGCAGTTTACAGGGCTATGGCTACACCTTC. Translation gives CASSLQGYGYTF.